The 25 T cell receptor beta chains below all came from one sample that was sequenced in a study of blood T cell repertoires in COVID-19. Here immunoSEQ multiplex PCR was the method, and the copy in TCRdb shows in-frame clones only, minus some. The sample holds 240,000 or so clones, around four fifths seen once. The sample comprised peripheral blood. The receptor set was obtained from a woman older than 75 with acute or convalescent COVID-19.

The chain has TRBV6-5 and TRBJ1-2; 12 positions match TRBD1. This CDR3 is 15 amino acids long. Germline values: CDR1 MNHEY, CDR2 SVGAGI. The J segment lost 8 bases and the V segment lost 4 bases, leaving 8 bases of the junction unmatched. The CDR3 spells CASSSLGTGGGGYTF. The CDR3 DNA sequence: TGTGCCAGCAGTTCACTTGGGACAGGGGGCGGAGGCTACACCTTC.

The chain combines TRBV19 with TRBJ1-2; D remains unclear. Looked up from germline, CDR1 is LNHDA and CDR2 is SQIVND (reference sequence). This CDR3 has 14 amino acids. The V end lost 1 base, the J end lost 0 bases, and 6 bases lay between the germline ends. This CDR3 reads CASSIAIPNYGYTF. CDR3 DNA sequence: TGTGCCAGTAGTATAGCTATACCTAACTATGGCTACACCTTC.

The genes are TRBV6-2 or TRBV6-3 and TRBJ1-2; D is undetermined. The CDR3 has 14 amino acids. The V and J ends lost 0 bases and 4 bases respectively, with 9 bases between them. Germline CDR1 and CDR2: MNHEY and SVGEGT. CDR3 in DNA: TGTGCCAGCAGTTACTCCGGCAGACTCTATGGCTACACCTTC. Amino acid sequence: CASSYSGRLYGYTF.

CDR3 in DNA: TGTGCCAGCAGTGCTGACAGGCTGTCAGATACGCAGTATTTT. This sequence encodes CASSADRLSDTQYF. V usage is TRBV2 and J usage is TRBJ2-3, with a possible D match to TRBD1 (6 bases). The CDR3 runs to 14 residues. CDR1 and CDR2 from the germline V gene are SNHLY and FYNNEI. The V end was cut by 4 bases, the J end by 4 bases, with 12 bases between. Complete variable domain (other parts from reference TRBV2 and TRBJ2-3): EPEVTQTPSHQVTQMGQEVILRCVPISNHLYFYWYRQILGQKVEFLVSFYNNEISEKSEIFDDQFSVERPDGSNFTLKIRSTKLEDSAMYFCASSADRLSDTQYFGPGTRLTVL.

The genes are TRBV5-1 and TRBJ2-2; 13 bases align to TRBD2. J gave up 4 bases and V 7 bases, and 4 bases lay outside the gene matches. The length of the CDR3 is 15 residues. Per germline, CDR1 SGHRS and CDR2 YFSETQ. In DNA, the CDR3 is TGCGCCAGCTCCCGACTAGCGGGAGGCACCGGGGAGCTGTTTTTT. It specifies CASSRLAGGTGELFF.

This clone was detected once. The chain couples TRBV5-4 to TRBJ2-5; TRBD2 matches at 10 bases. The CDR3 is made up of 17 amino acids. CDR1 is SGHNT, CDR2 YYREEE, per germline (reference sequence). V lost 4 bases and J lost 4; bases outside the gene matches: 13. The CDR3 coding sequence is TGTGCCAGCAGCAGGGAGGGGTTAGCGGGGGGTACAGAGACCCAGTACTTC. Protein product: CASSREGLAGGTETQYF.

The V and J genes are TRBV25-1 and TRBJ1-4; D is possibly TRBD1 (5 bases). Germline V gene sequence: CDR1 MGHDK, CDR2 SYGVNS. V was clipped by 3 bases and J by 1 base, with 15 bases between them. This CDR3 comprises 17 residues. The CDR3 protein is CASSEAGAKVTNEKLFF. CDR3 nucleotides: TGTGCCAGCAGTGAGGCTGGGGCAAAGGTAACTAATGAAAAACTGTTTTTT. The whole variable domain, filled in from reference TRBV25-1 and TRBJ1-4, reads EADIYQTPRYLVIGTGKKITLECSQTMGHDKMYWYQQDPGMELHLIHYSYGVNSTEKGDLSSESTVSRIRTEHFPLTLESARPSHTSQYLCASSEAGAKVTNEKLFFGSGTQLSVL.

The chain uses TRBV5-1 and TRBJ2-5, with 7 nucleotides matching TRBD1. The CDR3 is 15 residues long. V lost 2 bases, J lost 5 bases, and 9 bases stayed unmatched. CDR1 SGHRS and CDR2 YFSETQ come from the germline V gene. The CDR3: CASSLGDRDRETQYF. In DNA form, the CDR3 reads TGCGCCAGCAGCTTAGGAGACAGGGATCGGGAGACCCAGTACTTC.

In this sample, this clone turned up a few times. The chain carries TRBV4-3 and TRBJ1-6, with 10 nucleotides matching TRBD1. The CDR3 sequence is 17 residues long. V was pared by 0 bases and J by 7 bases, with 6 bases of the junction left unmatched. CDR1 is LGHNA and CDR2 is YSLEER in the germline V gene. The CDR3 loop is CASSQDRGTGVNSPLHF. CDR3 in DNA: TGCGCCAGCAGCCAAGATCGGGGGACAGGGGTAAATTCACCCCTCCACTTT.

CDR3 loop: CASSTRRGPVGGSEAFF. CDR3 in DNA: TGTGCCAGTAGTACTCGGCGGGGTCCCGTAGGTGGGTCTGAAGCTTTCTTT. The chain links TRBV19 to TRBJ1-1; no firm D call. Trimming took off 4 bases at V and 6 bases at J, with 24 bases between the two ends. CDR1 is LNHDA, CDR2 SQIVND, per germline (reference sequence). This CDR3 has 17 amino acids.

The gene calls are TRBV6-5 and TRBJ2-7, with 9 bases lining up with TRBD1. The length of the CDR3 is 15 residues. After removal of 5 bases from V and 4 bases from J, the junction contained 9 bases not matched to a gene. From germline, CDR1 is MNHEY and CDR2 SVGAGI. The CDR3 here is CASSPPGQGPYEQYF. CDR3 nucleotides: TGTGCCAGCAGTCCACCCGGACAGGGGCCTTACGAGCAGTACTTC.

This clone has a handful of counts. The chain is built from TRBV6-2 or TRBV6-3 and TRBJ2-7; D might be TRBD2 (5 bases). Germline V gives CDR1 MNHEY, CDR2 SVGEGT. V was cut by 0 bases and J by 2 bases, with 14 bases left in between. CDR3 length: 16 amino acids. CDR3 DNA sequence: TGTGCCAGCAGTTACTCCACATCCGGGGTTGCCTACGAGCAGTACTTC. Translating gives CASSYSTSGVAYEQYF.

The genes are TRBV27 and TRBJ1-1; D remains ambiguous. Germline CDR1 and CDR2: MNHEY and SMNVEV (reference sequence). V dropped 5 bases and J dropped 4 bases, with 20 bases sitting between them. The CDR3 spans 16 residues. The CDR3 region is CASSPHETTRGTEAFF. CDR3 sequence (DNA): TGTGCCAGCAGTCCCCACGAAACAACCCGGGGCACTGAAGCTTTCTTT.

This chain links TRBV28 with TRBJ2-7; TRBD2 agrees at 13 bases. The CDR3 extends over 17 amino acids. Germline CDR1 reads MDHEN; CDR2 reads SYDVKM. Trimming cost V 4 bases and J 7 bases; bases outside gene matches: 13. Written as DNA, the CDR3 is TGTGCCAGCAGTTCTTCCGGGACTAGCGGGACCCCTTTTGAGCAGTACTTC. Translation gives CASSSSGTSGTPFEQYF.

The DNA for the CDR3 is TGTGCCAGCAGCCAAGACAGCCCAGGGTCTGGCACTGAAGCTTTCTTT. It translates to CASSQDSPGSGTEAFF. The chain employs TRBV7-2 and TRBJ1-1; D is perhaps TRBD1 (5 bases). With 5 bases removed from V and 4 bases from J, the gap between germline ends came to 20 bases. The CDR3 sequence is 16 residues long. Germline CDR1 SGHTA, CDR2 FQGNSA.

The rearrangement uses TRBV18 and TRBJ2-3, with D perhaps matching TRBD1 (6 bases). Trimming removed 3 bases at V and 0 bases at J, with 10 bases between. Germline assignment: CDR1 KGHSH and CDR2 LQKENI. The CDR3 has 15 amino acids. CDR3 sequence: CASSPPTGSTDTQYF. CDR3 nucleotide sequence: TGTGCCAGCTCACCCCCCACAGGGAGCACAGATACGCAGTATTTT. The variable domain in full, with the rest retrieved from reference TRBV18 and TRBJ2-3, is NAGVMQNPRHLVRRRGQEARLRCSPMKGHSHVYWYRQLPEEGLKFMVYLQKENIIDESGMPKERFSAEFPKEGPSILRIQQVVRGDSAAYFCASSPPTGSTDTQYFGPGTRLTVL.

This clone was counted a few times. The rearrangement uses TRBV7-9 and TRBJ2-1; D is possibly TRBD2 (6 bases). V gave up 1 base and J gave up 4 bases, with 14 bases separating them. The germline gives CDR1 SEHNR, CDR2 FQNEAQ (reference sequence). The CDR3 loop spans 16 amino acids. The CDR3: CASSLVLGSGYNEQFF. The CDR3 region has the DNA TGTGCCAGCAGCTTAGTCCTCGGGAGTGGTTACAATGAGCAGTTCTTC.

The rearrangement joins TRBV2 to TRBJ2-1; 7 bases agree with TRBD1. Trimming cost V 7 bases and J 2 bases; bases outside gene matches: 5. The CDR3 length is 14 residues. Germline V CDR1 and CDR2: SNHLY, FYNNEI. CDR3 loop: CASNDRDPYNEQFF. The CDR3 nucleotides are TGTGCCAGCAACGACAGGGACCCCTACAATGAGCAGTTCTTC.

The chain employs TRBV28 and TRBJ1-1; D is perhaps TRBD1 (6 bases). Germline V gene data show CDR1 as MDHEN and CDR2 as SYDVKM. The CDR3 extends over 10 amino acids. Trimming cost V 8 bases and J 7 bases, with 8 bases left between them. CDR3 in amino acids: CASGTFEAFF. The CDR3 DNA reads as TGTGCCAGCGGGACATTTGAAGCTTTCTTT.

CDR3 sequence (DNA): TGCGCCAGCAGCCAAGAGGGACAGAGGGCTTACGAGCAGTACTTC. This codes for CASSQEGQRAYEQYF. This chain links TRBV4-1 with TRBJ2-7; 7 nucleotides match TRBD1. Germline V gene lookup returns CDR1 MGHRA and CDR2 YSYEKL. The CDR3 spans 15 residues. V shed 0 bases, J shed 4 bases, and the junction held 6 bases outside the gene matches.

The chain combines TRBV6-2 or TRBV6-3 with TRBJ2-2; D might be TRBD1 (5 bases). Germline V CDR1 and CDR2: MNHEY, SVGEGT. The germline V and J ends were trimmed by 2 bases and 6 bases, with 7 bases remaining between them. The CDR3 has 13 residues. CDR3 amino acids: CASSYRQSGELFF. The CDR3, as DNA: TGTGCCAGCAGTTACAGACAGTCCGGGGAGCTGTTTTTT.

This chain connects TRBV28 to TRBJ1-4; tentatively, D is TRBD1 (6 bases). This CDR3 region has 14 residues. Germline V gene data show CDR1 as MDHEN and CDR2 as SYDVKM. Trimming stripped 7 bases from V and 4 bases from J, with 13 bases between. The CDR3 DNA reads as TGTGCCAGCAACCCAAGGGGGAGTAATGAAAAACTGTTTTTT. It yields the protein CASNPRGSNEKLFF.

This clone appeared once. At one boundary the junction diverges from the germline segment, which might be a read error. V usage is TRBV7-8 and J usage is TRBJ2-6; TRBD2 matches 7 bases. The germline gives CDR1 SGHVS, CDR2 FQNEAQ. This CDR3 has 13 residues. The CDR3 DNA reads TGTGCCAGCAGCTTGGGAGGGGCTAACGTCCTGACTTTC. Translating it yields CASSLGGANVLTF.

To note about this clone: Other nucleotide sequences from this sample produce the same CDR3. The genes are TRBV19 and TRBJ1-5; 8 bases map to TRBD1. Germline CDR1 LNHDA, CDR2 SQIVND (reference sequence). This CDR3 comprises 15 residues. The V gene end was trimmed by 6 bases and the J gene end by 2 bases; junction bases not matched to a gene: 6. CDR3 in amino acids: CASRTGQGGNQPQHF. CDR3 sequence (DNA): TGTGCCAGTAGAACAGGACAGGGAGGCAATCAGCCCCAGCATTTT.

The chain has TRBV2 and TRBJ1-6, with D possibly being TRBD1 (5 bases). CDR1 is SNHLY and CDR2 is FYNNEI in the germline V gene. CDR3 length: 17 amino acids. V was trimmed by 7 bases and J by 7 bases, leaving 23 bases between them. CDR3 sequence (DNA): TGTGCCAGCAATAAACGCCCAGACCCGACAGCAAATTCACCCCTCCACTTT. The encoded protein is CASNKRPDPTANSPLHF. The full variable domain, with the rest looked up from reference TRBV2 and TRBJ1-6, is EPEVTQTPSHQVTQMGQEVILRCVPISNHLYFYWYRQILGQKVEFLVSFYNNEISEKSEIFDDQFSVERPDGSNFTLKIRSTKLEDSAMYFCASNKRPDPTANSPLHFGNGTRLTVT.